Presented here are 25 T cell receptor beta chains from one specimen sequenced in a study of PD-L1 blockade in urothelial cancer. Sample time point: peripheral blood 6 weeks after treatment start. Only in-frame clones appear in the TCRdb table, and some are missing; sequencing was by immunoSEQ multiplex PCR. The table includes roughly 76,000 clones, approximately 89% detected once. The sequences come from PBMCs, collected around atezolizumab (anti-PD-L1) treatment. Source of these receptors: an elderly woman with urothelial cancer.

The chain recombines TRBV15 with TRBJ2-7; D is unclear. Between the trimmed V and J ends, which lost 3 bases and 2 bases, there was a span of 11 bases. This CDR3 is 14 amino acids long. In germline, CDR1 is LNHNV, CDR2 YYDKDF (reference sequence). The CDR3 is CATSRDTVAYEQYF. CDR3 coding DNA: TGTGCCACCAGCAGGGATACAGTAGCCTACGAGCAGTACTTC.

CDR3 DNA: TGTGCCAGCAGAACCCACAAGGGAGAAAACTATGGCTACACCTTC. Its translation is CASRTHKGENYGYTF. The rearrangement joins TRBV27 to TRBJ1-2; D remains ambiguous. The V end lost 6 bases, the J end lost 2 bases, and 16 bases lay between the germline ends. Germline lookup yields CDR1 MNHEY and CDR2 SMNVEV (reference sequence). The CDR3 has 15 amino acids.

The rearrangement joins TRBV7-3 to TRBJ2-2; 8 positions agree with TRBD2. The germline CDR1 and CDR2 sequences are SGHTA and FQGTGA. CDR3 length: 15 residues. V was clipped by 5 bases and J by 2 bases; unmatched bases: 4. The CDR3 protein is CASSDSGINTGELFF. In DNA, the CDR3 is TGTGCCAGCAGCGATAGCGGGATTAACACCGGGGAGCTGTTTTTT.

CDR3 loop: CASSQALLLAGRGEQYF. For the CDR3, the DNA is TGTGCCAGCAGCCAAGCACTTCTCCTTGCGGGGAGGGGGGAGCAGTACTTC. This sequence joins TRBV4-2 and TRBJ2-7; D may be TRBD2 (7 bases). Germline V gives CDR1 LGHNA, CDR2 YNFKEQ. The CDR3 runs to 17 residues. V lost 1 base, J lost 7 bases, and 23 bases lay in between.

The rearrangement uses TRBV6-6 and TRBJ1-1; D might be TRBD1 (5 bases). Trimming stripped 6 bases from V and 8 bases from J, with 13 bases between. Germline CDR1 is MNHNY and CDR2 is SVGAGI (reference sequence). This CDR3 has 12 amino acids. This CDR3 is CASSPAGQEAFF. In DNA form, the CDR3 reads TGTGCCAGCAGCCCGGCGGGGCAGGAAGCTTTCTTT.

This clone is a singleton in its sample. This chain joins TRBV19 and TRBJ2-3; TRBD2 is a possible D gene (7 bases). From germline, CDR1 is LNHDA and CDR2 SQIVND (reference sequence). V was shortened by 10 bases and J by 3 bases, with 20 bases between the two germline ends. The CDR3 has 15 amino acids. The CDR3: CATSSGQGGTDTQYF. In nucleotides, the CDR3 is TGTGCCACCTCTAGCGGCCAAGGGGGAACAGATACGCAGTATTTT.

The chain carries TRBV29-1 and TRBJ1-3; D unclear. From germline, CDR1 is SQVTM and CDR2 ANQGSEA. This CDR3 is built from 13 residues. The germline V and J ends were trimmed by 4 bases and 0 bases, with 7 bases remaining between them. The CDR3 coding sequence is TGCAGCGTTGTCCCGGGCTCTGGAAACACCATATATTTT. Protein product: CSVVPGSGNTIYF.

The chain combines TRBV15 with TRBJ1-5; the D is unclear. With 0 bases removed from V and 7 bases from J, the gap between germline ends came to 7 bases. CDR1 and CDR2 from the germline V gene are LNHNV and YYDKDF (reference sequence). This CDR3 spans 13 amino acids. The CDR3 reads CATSRDRGQPQHF. CDR3 bases: TGTGCCACCAGCAGAGATAGAGGACAGCCCCAGCATTTT.

The rearrangement joins TRBV10-3 to TRBJ1-2, with 7 nucleotides matching TRBD1. Germline assignment: CDR1 ENHRY and CDR2 SYGVKD. With 4 bases clipped from V and 3 bases from J, the junction kept 11 bases outside the gene matches. This CDR3 has 16 residues. Here the CDR3 DNA reads TGTGCCATCAGTGGTCCCCCCTCGGGGACAGACTATGGCTACACCTTC. Protein sequence: CAISGPPSGTDYGYTF.

This chain connects TRBV6-1 to TRBJ1-2; no firm D call. The V gene lost 3 bases and the J gene lost 3 bases, with 8 bases spanning the gap. CDR1 MNHNS and CDR2 SASEGT come from the germline V gene. The CDR3 totals 13 residues. CDR3 sequence reads: CASSELRHYGYTF. Here the CDR3 DNA reads TGTGCCAGCAGTGAGTTGAGGCACTATGGCTACACCTTC.

The chain couples TRBV10-3 to TRBJ2-1; maybe TRBD2 (5 bases). The V gene lost 2 bases and the J gene lost 0 bases, with 8 bases spanning the gap. Germline lookup yields CDR1 ENHRY and CDR2 SYGVKD. The CDR3 runs to 15 residues. The CDR3 coding sequence is TGTGCCATCAGTGAGAACGAGGGCTCCTACAATGAGCAGTTCTTC. Its protein is CAISENEGSYNEQFF.

V is TRBV9 and J is TRBJ1-4; TRBD1 might be the D (5 bases). Germline V lookup: CDR1 SGDLS, CDR2 YYNGEE. This CDR3 contains 15 residues. The V and J ends lost 3 bases and 8 bases respectively, with 17 bases between them. CDR3 sequence reads: CASSAGWASGEKLFF. The CDR3 DNA sequence: TGTGCCAGCAGCGCCGGATGGGCCTCAGGGGAAAAACTGTTTTTT.

V and J are TRBV6-5 and TRBJ2-1, with D uncertain. Trimming left V 4 bases short and J 7 bases short, with 11 bases between. Germline lookup yields CDR1 MNHEY and CDR2 SVGAGI. The CDR3 has 13 residues. The CDR3 protein is CASSSVVGNEQFF. The DNA of the CDR3 is TGTGCCAGCAGTTCGGTAGTTGGTAATGAGCAGTTCTTC.

The V gene is TRBV5-1, the J gene TRBJ2-5, with a tentative D call TRBD1 (5 bases). CDR1 and CDR2 from the germline V gene are SGHRS and YFSETQ. The CDR3 has 14 residues. V was trimmed by 5 bases and J by 7 bases, leaving 18 bases between them. The chain's CDR3 is CASRAQPSQGTQYF. The CDR3 nucleotides read TGCGCCAGCAGAGCCCAGCCATCCCAGGGGACCCAGTACTTC. Using reference TRBV5-1 and TRBJ2-5 for the parts outside the CDR3, the full variable domain is KAGVTQTPRYLIKTRGQQVTLSCSPISGHRSVSWYQQTPGQGLQFLFEYFSETQRNKGNFPGRFSGRQFSNSRSEMNVSTLELGDSALYLCASRAQPSQGTQYFGPGTRLLVL.

This chain connects TRBV2 to TRBJ2-1, with 7 nucleotides matching TRBD2. This CDR3 region has 16 residues. The trim removed 4 bases at V and 7 bases at J, leaving 13 bases unmatched. Germline lookup yields CDR1 SNHLY and CDR2 FYNNEI. The CDR3 DNA is TGTGCCAGCAGTGCCGGAGCGGGATTGAGAGGGAATGAGCAGTTCTTC. As protein: CASSAGAGLRGNEQFF.

V and J are TRBV4-1 and TRBJ1-1; possible D gene TRBD1, 5 bases. The CDR3 is 12 amino acids. Germline V CDR1 and CDR2: MGHRA, YSYEKL. The V end lost 0 bases, the J end lost 10 bases, and 9 bases lay between the germline ends. This chain's CDR3 is CASSQDGALAFF. The CDR3 DNA reads as TGCGCCAGCAGCCAAGATGGGGCTCTAGCTTTCTTT.

This chain uses TRBV6-6 with TRBJ2-7; TRBD1 matches at 7 bases. In germline, CDR1 is MNHNY, CDR2 SVGAGI (reference sequence). The trim removed 5 bases at V and 1 base at J, leaving 5 bases unmatched. The CDR3 totals 14 residues. This CDR3 reads CASSPGTVSYEQYF. The CDR3 DNA reads as TGTGCCAGCAGTCCGGGGACAGTTTCCTACGAGCAGTACTTC.

The rearrangement uses TRBV18 and TRBJ2-1, with D possibly TRBD1 on 6 matching bases. This CDR3 comprises 13 residues. Trimming cost V 6 bases and J 5 bases, with 11 bases left between them. Germline V gene lookup returns CDR1 KGHSH and CDR2 LQKENI. CDR3 sequence (DNA): TGTGCCAGCTCGGGGACATTCAACAATGAGCAGTTCTTC. Translation: CASSGTFNNEQFF.

The chain combines TRBV25-1 with TRBJ1-2; D is unclear. The CDR3 has 13 amino acids. V dropped 3 bases and J dropped 5 bases, with 10 bases sitting between them. Looked up from germline, CDR1 is MGHDK and CDR2 is SYGVNS. CDR3 bases: TGTGCCAGCAGTGAGGCGGGCGGGTATGGCTACACCTTC. Encoded protein: CASSEAGGYGYTF.

This chain uses TRBV7-9 with TRBJ2-1, with D tentatively TRBD2 (5 bases). The V gene's germline CDR1 is SEHNR and CDR2 FQNEAQ (reference sequence). Between the trimmed V and J ends, which lost 5 bases and 7 bases, there was a span of 9 bases. CDR3 size: 12 residues. The CDR3 DNA reads TGTGCCAGCAGCCGAGGGTTGAATGAGCAGTTCTTC. This encodes CASSRGLNEQFF.

The chain carries TRBV27 and TRBJ2-2, with 8 bases fitting TRBD2. CDR3 length equals 17 residues. Germline trimming cut 5 bases from V and 7 bases from J; bases unmatched to any gene: 15. The V gene's germline CDR1 is MNHEY and CDR2 SMNVEV (reference sequence). The CDR3 loop is CASSPLAGLIQGGELFF. The CDR3 DNA sequence: TGTGCCAGCAGTCCATTAGCGGGGCTTATTCAGGGCGGGGAGCTGTTTTTT.

The chain uses TRBV18 and TRBJ1-2; 7 bases fit TRBD1. Germline lookup yields CDR1 KGHSH and CDR2 LQKENI. V shed 3 bases and J 3 bases; nucleotides not matched to a gene: 4. The CDR3 runs 14 residues. For the CDR3, the DNA is TGTGCCAGCTCACCTGGGACAGCTTACTATGGCTACACCTTC. Its protein product is CASSPGTAYYGYTF.

This chain links TRBV11-2 with TRBJ1-1; 9 nucleotides agree with TRBD1. From germline, CDR1 is SGHAT and CDR2 FQNNGV. The CDR3 contains 14 residues. Unmatched junction bases numbered 11, after V lost 5 bases and J lost 10 bases. The CDR3 here is CASSHRDRVIGAFF. CDR3 nucleotides: TGTGCCAGCAGCCACCGGGACAGGGTGATTGGAGCTTTCTTT.

The J gene is TRBJ1-1, the V gene TRBV6-5, with a tentative D call TRBD1 (5 bases). V lost 8 bases and J 1 base, leaving 17 bases between the germline ends. CDR1 is MNHEY and CDR2 is SVGAGI in the germline V gene. This CDR3 spans 15 amino acids. This CDR3 is CASSFGGPGNTEAFF. The CDR3 coding sequence is TGTGCCAGCTCTTTCGGGGGTCCCGGGAACACTGAAGCTTTCTTT.

The V and J genes are TRBV5-1 and TRBJ2-7, with 9 bases that match TRBD1. The CDR3 consists of 14 residues. The germline V gene encodes CDR1 SGHRS and CDR2 YFSETQ. V gave up 4 bases and J gave up 5 bases; unmatched junction bases: 7. For the CDR3, the DNA is TGCGCCAGCAGCCCGGGACAGGGTGGCCACGAGCAGTACTTC. It is translated as CASSPGQGGHEQYF.